This T cell receptor (beta chain) was recorded in a study of blood T cell repertoires in COVID-19. For the study at large: The cDNA or gDNA used as material had been derived from T cells, B-cell-depleted T cells, or PBMCs.

This clone was counted between two and nine times. Profiled with immunoSEQ multiplex PCR; TCRdb holds only in-frame clones, not every one. The sample carries about 35,000 clones, about 82% recorded once. The specimen was peripheral blood. The sequence derives from a man in his 60s in a cohort sampled during active COVID-19.

The CDR3 nucleotides read TGTGCCAGCAGCCCCCCGAGGAAGAACACTGAAGCTTTCTTT. Translated: CASSPPRKNTEAFF. The rearrangement joins TRBV7-9 to TRBJ1-1; unclear D gene. Germline loops: CDR1 SEHNR, CDR2 FQNEAQ (reference sequence). The CDR3 has 14 amino acids. V lost 5 bases to trimming and J lost 1 base, with 11 bases between them.